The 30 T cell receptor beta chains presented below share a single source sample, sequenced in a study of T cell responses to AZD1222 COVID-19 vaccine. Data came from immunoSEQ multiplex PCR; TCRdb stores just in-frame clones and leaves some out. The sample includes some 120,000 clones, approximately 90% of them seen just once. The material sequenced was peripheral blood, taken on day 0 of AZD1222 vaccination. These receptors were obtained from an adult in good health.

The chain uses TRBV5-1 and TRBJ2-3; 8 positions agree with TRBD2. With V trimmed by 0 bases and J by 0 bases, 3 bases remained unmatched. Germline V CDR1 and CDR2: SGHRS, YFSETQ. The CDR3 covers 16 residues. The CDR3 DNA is TGCGCCAGCAGCTTGGAGGGACTAGGGAGCACAGATACGCAGTATTTT. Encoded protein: CASSLEGLGSTDTQYF.

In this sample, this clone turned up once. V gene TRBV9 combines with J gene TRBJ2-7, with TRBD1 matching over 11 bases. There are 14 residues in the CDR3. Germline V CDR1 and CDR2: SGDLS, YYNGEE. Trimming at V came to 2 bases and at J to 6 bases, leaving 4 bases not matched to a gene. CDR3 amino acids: CASSVGTGGSEQYF. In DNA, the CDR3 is TGTGCCAGCAGCGTCGGGACAGGGGGTAGCGAGCAGTACTTC.

CDR3 bases: TGTGCCAGCAGTTTAGGGGTTGGGGCCCGCTATGGCTACACCTTC. This translates into CASSLGVGARYGYTF. V is TRBV28 and J is TRBJ1-2; D might be TRBD1 (5 bases). From germline, CDR1 is MDHEN and CDR2 SYDVKM. The V gene lost 2 bases and the J gene lost 4 bases, with 14 bases spanning the gap. This CDR3 spans 15 amino acids.

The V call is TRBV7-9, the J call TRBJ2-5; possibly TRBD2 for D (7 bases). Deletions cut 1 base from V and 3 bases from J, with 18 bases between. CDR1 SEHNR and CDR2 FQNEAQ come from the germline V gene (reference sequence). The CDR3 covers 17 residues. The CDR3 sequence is CASSLGAGDTSKETQYF. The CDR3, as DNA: TGTGCCAGCAGCTTAGGGGCGGGGGACACCTCTAAAGAGACCCAGTACTTC. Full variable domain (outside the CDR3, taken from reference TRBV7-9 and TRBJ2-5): DTGVSQNPRHKITKRGQNVTFRCDPISEHNRLYWYRQTLGQGPEFLTYFQNEAQLEKSRLLSDRFSAERPKGSFSTLEIQRTEQGDSAMYLCASSLGAGDTSKETQYFGPGTRLLVL.

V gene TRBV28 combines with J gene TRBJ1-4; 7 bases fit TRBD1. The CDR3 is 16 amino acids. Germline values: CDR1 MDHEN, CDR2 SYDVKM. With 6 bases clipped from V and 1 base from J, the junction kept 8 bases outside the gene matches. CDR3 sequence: CASSLRQGRTNEKLFF. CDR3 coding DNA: TGTGCCAGCAGCCTTCGACAGGGAAGAACTAATGAAAAACTGTTTTTT.

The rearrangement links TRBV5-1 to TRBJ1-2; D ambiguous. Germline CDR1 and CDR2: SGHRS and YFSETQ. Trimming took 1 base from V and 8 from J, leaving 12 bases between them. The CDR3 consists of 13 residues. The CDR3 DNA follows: TGCGCCAGCAGCTTGCGGGAGATAGGAGGCTACACCTTC. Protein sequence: CASSLREIGGYTF.

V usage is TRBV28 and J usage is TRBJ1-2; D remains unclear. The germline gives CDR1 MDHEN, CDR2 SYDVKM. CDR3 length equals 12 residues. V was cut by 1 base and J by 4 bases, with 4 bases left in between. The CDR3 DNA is TGTGCCAGCAGTTTATATGGCTATGGCTACACCTTC. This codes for CASSLYGYGYTF.

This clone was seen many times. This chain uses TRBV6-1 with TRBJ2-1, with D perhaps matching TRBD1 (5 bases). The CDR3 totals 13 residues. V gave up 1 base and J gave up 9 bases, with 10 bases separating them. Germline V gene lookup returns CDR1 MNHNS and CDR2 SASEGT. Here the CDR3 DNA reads TGTGCCAGCAGTGAAGTGGGGCGGCGTGAGCAGTTCTTC. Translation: CASSEVGRREQFF.

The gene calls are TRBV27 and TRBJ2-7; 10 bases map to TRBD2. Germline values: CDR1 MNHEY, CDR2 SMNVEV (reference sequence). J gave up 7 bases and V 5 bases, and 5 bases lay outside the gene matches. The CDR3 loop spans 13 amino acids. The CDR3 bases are TGTGCCAGCAGTCAGGGACTAGCGCGTGAGCAGTACTTC. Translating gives CASSQGLAREQYF.

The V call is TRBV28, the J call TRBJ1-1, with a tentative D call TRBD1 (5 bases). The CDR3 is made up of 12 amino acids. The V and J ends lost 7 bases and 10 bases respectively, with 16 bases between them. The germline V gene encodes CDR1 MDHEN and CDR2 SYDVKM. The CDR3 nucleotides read TGTGCCAGCACCCTTGTTCAGGGCAGAGCTTTCTTT. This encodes CASTLVQGRAFF.

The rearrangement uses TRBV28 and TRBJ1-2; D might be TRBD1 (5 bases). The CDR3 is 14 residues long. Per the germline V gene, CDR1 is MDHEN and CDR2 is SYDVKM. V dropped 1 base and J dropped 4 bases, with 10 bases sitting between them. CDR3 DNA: TGTGCCAGCAGTTTATCGGGGCCGCCCTATGGCTACACCTTC. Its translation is CASSLSGPPYGYTF.

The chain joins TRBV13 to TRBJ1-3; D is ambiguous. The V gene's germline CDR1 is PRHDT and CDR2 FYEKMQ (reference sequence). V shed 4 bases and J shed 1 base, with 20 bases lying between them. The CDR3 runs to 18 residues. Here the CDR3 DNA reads TGTGCCAGCAGCTATTTGAAAGCCATAAGCCCTTCTGGAAACACCATATATTTT. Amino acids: CASSYLKAISPSGNTIYF.

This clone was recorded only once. The CDR3 DNA reads TGTGCCAGCAGCGTAGGAGGGGGCAGGTGGGAGACCCAGTACTTC. Protein product: CASSVGGGRWETQYF. This chain uses TRBV9 with TRBJ2-5; TRBD1 matches at 7 bases. The V and J ends lost 0 bases and 5 bases, in that order; junction bases with no gene match: 7. CDR3 length: 15 amino acids. Germline V gene sequence: CDR1 SGDLS, CDR2 YYNGEE.

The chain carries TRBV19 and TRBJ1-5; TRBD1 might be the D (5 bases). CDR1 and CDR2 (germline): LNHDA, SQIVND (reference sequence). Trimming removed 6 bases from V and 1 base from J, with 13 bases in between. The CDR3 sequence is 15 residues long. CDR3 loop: CASSREVLSNQPQHF. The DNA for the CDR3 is TGTGCCAGTAGCAGGGAGGTCTTAAGCAATCAGCCCCAGCATTTT.

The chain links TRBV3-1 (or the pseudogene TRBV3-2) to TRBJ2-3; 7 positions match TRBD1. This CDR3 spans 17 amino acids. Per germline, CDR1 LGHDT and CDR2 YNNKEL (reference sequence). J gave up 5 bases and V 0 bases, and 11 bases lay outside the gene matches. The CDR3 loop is CASSQDLSRGFQDTQYF. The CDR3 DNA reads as TGTGCCAGCAGCCAAGATCTTAGCAGGGGGTTCCAAGATACGCAGTATTTT.

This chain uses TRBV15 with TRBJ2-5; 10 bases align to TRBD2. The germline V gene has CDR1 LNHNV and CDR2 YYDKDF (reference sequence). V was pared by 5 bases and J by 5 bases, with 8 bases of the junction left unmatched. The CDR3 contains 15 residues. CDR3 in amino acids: CATSRSGRAWETQYF. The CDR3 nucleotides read TGTGCCACCAGCCGAAGCGGGAGGGCCTGGGAGACCCAGTACTTC. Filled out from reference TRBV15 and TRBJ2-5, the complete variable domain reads DAMVIQNPRYQVTQFGKPVTLSCSQTLNHNVMYWYQQKSSQAPKLLFHYYDKDFNNEADTPDNFQSRRPNTSFCFLDIRSPGLGDTAMYLCATSRSGRAWETQYFGPGTRLLVL.

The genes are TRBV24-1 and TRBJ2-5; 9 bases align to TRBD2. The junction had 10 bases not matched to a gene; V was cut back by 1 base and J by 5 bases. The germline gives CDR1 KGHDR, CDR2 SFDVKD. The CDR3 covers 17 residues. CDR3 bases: TGTGCCACCAGTGATTTACAGCGGGAGGAGACTTGGGAGACCCAGTACTTC. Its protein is CATSDLQREETWETQYF.

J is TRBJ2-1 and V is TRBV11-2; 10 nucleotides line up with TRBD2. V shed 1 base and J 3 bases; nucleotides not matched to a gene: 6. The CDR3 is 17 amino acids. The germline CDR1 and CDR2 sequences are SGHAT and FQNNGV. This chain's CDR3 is CASSLVTSGLGYNEQFF. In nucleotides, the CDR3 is TGTGCCAGCAGCTTAGTGACTAGCGGGTTAGGCTACAATGAGCAGTTCTTC.

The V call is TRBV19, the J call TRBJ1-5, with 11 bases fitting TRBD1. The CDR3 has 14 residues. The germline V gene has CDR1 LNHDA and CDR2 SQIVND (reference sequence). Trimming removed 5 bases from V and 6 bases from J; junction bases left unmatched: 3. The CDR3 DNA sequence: TGTGCCAGTAGTCTAGGGACAGGGGGTCAGCCCCAGCATTTT. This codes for CASSLGTGGQPQHF.

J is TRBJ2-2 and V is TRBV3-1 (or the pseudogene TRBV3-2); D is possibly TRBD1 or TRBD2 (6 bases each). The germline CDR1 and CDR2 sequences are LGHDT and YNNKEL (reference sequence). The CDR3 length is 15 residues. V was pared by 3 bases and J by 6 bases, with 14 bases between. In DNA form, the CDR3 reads TGTGCCAGCAGCCAGACGGGGGCCCGGGCCGGGGAGCTGTTTTTT. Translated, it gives CASSQTGARAGELFF.

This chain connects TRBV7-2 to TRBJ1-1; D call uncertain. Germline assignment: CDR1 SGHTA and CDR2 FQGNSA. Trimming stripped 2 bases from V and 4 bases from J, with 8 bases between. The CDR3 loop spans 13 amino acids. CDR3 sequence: CASSLNGVTEAFF. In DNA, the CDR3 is TGTGCCAGCAGCTTAAATGGAGTCACTGAAGCTTTCTTT.

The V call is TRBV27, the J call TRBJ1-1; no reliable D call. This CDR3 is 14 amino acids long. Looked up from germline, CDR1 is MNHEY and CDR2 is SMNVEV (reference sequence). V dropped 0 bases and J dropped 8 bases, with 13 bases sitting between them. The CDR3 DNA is TGTGCCAGCAGTTTATCTAGGGTCGGAACCGAAGCTTTCTTT. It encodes CASSLSRVGTEAFF.

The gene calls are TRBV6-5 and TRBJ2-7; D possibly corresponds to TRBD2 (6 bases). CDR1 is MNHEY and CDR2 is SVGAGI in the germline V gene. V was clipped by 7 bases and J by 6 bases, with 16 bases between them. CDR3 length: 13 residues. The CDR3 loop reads CASIPGQGGEQYF. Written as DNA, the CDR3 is TGTGCCAGCATCCCAGGTCAGGGAGGCGAGCAGTACTTC.

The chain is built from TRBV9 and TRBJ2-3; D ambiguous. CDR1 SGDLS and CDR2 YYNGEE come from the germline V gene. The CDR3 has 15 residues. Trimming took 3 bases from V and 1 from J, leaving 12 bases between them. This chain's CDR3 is CASSGPRPGTDTQYF. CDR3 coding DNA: TGTGCCAGCAGCGGCCCTCGACCGGGCACAGATACGCAGTATTTT.

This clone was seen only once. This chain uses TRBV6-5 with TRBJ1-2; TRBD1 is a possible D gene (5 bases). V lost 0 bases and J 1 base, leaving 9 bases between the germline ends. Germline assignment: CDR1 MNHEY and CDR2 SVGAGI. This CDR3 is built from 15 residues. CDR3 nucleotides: TGTGCCAGCAGTTACTCGACACAGGTTAACTATGGCTACACCTTC. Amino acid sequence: CASSYSTQVNYGYTF.

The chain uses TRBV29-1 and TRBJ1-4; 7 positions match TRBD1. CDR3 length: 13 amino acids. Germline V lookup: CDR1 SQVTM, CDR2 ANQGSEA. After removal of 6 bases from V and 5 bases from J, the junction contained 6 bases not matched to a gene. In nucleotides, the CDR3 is TGCAGCGTAGGGGGCGGATTCAATGAAAAACTGTTTTTT. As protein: CSVGGGFNEKLFF.

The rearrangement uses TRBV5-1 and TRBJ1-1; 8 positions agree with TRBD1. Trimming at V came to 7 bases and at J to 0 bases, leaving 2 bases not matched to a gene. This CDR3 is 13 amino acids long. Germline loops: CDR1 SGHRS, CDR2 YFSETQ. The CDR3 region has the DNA TGCGCCAGCTCGGGACAGGTGAACACTGAAGCTTTCTTT. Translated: CASSGQVNTEAFF.

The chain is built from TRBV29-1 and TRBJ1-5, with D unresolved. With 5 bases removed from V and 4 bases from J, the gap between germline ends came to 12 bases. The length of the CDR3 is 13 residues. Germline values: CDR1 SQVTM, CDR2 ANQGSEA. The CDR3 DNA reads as TGCAGCGTTAGAAGAGACCTAAATCAGCCCCAGCATTTT. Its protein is CSVRRDLNQPQHF. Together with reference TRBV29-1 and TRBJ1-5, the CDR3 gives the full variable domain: SAVISQKPSRDICQRGTSLTIQCQVDSQVTMMFWYRQQPGQSLTLIATANQGSEATYESGFVIDKFPISRPNLTFSTLTVSNMSPEDSSIYLCSVRRDLNQPQHFGDGTRLSIL.

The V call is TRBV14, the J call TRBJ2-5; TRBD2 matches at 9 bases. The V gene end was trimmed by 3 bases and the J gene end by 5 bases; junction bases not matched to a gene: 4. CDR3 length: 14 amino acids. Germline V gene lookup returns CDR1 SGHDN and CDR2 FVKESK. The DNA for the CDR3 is TGTGCCAGCAGCCAGGCTAGCGGGACTGAGACCCAGTACTTC. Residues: CASSQASGTETQYF.

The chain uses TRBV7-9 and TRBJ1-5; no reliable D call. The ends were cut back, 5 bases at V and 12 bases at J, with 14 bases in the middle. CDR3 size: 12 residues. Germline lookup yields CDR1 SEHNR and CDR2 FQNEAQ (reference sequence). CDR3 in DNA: TGTGCCAGCAGCACCACGGTAGGAAGCCAGCATTTT. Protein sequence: CASSTTVGSQHF. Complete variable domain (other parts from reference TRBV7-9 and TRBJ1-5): DTGVSQNPRHKITKRGQNVTFRCDPISEHNRLYWYRQTLGQGPEFLTYFQNEAQLEKSRLLSDRFSAERPKGSFSTLEIQRTEQGDSAMYLCASSTTVGSQHFGDGTRLSIL.